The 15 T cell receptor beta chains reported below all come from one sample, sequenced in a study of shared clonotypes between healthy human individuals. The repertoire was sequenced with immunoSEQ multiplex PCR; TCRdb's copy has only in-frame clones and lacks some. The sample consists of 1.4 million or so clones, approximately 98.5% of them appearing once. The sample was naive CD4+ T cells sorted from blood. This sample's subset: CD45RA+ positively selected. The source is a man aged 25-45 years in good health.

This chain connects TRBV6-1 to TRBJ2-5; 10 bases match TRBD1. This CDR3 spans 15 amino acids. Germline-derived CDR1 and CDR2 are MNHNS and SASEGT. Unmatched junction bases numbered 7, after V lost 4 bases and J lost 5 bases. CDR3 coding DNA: TGTGCCAGCAGTGGGACAGGGGGTTGGCTGGAGACCCAGTACTTC. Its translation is CASSGTGGWLETQYF.

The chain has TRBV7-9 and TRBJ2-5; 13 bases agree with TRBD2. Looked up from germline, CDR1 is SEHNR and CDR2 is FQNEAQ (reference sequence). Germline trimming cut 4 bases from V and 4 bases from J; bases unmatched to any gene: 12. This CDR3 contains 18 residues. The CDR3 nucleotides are TGTGCCAGCAGCTACCCCCGACTAGCGGGAGGTGTAGTAGAGACCCAGTACTTC. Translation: CASSYPRLAGGVVETQYF.

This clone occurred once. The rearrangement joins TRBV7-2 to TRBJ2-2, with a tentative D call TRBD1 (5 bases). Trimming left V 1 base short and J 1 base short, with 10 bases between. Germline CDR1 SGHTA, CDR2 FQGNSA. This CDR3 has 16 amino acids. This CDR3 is CASSLVSGMNTGELFF. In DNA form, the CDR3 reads TGTGCCAGCAGCTTAGTTTCAGGGATGAACACCGGGGAGCTGTTTTTT.

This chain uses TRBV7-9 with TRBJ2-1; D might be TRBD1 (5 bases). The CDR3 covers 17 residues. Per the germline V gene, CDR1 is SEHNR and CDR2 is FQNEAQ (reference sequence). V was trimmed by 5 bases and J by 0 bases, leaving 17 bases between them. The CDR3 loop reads CASSNSIRVSSYNEQFF. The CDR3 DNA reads TGTGCCAGCAGCAACAGCATCAGGGTTAGCTCCTACAATGAGCAGTTCTTC.

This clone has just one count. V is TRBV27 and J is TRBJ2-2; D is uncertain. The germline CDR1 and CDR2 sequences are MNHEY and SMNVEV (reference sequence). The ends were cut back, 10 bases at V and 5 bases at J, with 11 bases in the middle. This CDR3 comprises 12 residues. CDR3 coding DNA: TGTGCCACCGCTCGGGCGACCGGGGAGCTGTTTTTT. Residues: CATARATGELFF.

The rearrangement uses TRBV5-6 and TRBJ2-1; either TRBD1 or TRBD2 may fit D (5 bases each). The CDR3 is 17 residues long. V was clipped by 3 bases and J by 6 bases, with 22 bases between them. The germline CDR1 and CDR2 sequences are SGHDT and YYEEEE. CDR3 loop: CASSSPGPLEGSNEQFF. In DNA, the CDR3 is TGTGCCAGCAGCTCCCCGGGGCCGCTAGAAGGAAGCAATGAGCAGTTCTTC. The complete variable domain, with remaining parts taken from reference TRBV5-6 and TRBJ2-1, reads DAGVTQSPTHLIKTRGQQVTLRCSPKSGHDTVSWYQQALGQGPQFIFQYYEEEERQRGNFPDRFSGHQFPNYSSELNVNALLLGDSALYLCASSSPGPLEGSNEQFFGPGTRLTVL.

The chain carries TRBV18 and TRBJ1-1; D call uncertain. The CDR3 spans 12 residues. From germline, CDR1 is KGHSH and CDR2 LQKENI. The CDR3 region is CATGVHNTEAFF. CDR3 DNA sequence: TGTGCAACGGGAGTACATAACACTGAAGCTTTCTTT. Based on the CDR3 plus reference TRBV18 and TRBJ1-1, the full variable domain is NAGVMQNPRHLVRRRGQEARLRCSPMKGHSHVYWYRQLPEEGLKFMVYLQKENIIDESGMPKERFSAEFPKEGPSILRIQQVVRGDSAAYFCATGVHNTEAFFGQGTRLTVV.

The CDR3 DNA reads as TGTGCCAGCAGTTCGCTAGGAGGACTAGCGGCCTCCTACAATGAGCAGTTCTTC. Amino acids: CASSSLGGLAASYNEQFF. The chain links TRBV27 to TRBJ2-1, with TRBD2 matching 10 bases. Losses at the gene ends were 4 bases for V and 0 bases for J; bases not matched to a gene: 9. The CDR3 contains 18 residues. CDR1 and CDR2 from the germline V gene are MNHEY and SMNVEV (reference sequence).

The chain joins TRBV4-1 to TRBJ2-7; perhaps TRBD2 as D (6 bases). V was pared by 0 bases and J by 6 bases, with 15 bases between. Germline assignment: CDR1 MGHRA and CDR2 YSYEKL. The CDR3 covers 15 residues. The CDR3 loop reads CASSQDSQRRAEQYF. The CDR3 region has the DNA TGCGCCAGCAGCCAAGATAGTCAGAGGAGGGCCGAGCAGTACTTC.

The CDR3, as DNA: TGTGCCAGTAGTATATTCGGACAGGGGGCTTCGAACACTGAAGCTTTCTTT. Translated: CASSIFGQGASNTEAFF. V gene TRBV19 combines with J gene TRBJ1-1; 11 nucleotides match TRBD1. Trimming cost V 2 bases and J 1 base; bases outside gene matches: 6. This CDR3 comprises 17 residues. CDR1 is LNHDA and CDR2 is SQIVND in the germline V gene (reference sequence). Drawing the rest from reference TRBV19 and TRBJ1-1, the complete variable domain is DGGITQSPKYLFRKEGQNVTLSCEQNLNHDAMYWYRQDPGQGLRLIYYSQIVNDFQKGDIAEGYSVSREKKESFPLTVTSAQKNPTAFYLCASSIFGQGASNTEAFFGQGTRLTVV.

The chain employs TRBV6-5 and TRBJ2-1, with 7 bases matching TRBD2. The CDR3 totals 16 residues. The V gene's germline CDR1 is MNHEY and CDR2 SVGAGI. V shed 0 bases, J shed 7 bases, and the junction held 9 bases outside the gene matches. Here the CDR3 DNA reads TGTGCCAGCAGTTACTCTGGACTAGGTCGTGGTAATGAGCAGTTCTTC. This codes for CASSYSGLGRGNEQFF.

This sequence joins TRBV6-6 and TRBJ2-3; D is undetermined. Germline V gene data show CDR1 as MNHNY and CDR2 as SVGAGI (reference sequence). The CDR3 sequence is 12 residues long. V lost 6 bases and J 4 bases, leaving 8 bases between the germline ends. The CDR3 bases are TGTGCCAGCAGCTATATCGCAGATACGCAGTATTTT. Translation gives CASSYIADTQYF.

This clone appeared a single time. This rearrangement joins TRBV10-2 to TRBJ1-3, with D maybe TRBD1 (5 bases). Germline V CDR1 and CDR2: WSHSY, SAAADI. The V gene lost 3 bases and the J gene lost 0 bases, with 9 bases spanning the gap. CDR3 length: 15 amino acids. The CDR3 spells CASSELGGSGNTIYF. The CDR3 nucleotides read TGCGCCAGCAGTGAATTGGGGGGCTCTGGAAACACCATATATTTT.

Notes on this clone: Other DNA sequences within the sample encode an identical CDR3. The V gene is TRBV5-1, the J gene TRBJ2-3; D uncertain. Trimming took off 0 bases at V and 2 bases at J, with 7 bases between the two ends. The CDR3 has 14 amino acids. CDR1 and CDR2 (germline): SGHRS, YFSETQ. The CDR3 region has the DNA TGCGCCAGCAGCTTGGTCCCACCCACAGATACGCAGTATTTT. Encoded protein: CASSLVPPTDTQYF.

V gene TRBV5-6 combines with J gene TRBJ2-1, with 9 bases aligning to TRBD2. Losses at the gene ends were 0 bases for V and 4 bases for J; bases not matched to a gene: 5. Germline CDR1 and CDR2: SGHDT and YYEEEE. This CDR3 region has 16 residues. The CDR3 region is CASSLETSGFYNEQFF. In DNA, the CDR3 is TGTGCCAGCAGCTTGGAGACTAGCGGATTTTACAATGAGCAGTTCTTC.